Sequencing of this T cell receptor beta chain was carried out in a study of T cell responses to AZD1222 COVID-19 vaccine. The repertoire was sequenced with immunoSEQ multiplex PCR; TCRdb's copy has only in-frame clones and lacks some. The sample records under 140,000 clones, more than 90% being singletons. The table lists this clone with a few counts. The length of the CDR3 is 16 residues. The germline gives CDR1 ENHRY, CDR2 SYGVKD. Between the trimmed V and J ends, which lost 10 bases and 3 bases, there was a span of 22 bases. This clonotype originated in an adult who received the AZD1222 COVID-19 vaccine. This chain uses TRBV10-3 with TRBJ1-5; D remains ambiguous. The material was peripheral blood, obtained 28 days after the second AZD1222 dose. The chain's CDR3 is CATLARTDGDNQPQHF. CDR3 DNA: TGTGCCACGCTGGCCAGGACGGACGGGGACAATCAGCCCCAGCATTTT.